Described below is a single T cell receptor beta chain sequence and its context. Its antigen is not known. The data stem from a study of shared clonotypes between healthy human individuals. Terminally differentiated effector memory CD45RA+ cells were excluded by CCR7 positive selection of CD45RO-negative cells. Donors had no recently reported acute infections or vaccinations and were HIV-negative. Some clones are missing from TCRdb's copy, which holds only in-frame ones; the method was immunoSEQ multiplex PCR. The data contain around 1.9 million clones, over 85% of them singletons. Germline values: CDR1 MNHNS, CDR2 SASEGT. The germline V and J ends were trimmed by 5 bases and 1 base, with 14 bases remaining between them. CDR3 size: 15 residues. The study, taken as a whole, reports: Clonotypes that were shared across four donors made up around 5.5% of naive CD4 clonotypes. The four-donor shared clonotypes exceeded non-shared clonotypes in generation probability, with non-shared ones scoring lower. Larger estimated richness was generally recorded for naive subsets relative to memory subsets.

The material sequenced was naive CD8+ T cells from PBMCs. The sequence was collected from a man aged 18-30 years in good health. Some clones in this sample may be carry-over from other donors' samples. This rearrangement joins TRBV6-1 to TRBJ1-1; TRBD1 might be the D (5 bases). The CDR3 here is CASSRWRGQNTEAFF. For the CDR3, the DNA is TGTGCCAGCAGTAGATGGAGGGGTCAGAACACTGAAGCTTTCTTT.